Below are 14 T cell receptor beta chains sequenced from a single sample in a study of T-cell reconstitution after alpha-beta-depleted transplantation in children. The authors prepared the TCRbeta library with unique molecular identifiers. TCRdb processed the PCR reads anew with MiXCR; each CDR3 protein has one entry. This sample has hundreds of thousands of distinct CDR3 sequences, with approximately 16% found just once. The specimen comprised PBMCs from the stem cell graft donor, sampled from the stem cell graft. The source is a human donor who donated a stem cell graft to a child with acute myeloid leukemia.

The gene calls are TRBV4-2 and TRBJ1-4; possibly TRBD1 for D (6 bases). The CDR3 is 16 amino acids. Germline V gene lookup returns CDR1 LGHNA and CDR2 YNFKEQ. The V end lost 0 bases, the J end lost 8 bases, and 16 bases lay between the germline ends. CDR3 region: CASSQDPGHAGEKLFF. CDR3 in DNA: TGTGCCAGCAGCCAAGATCCGGGACATGCGGGGGAAAAACTGTTTTTT.

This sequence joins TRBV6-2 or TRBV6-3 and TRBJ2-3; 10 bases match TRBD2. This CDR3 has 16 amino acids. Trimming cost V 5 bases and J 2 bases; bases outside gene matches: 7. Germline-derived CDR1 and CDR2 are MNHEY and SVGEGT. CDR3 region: CASSDRTSGPTDTQYF. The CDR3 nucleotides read TGTGCCAGCAGTGACAGGACTAGCGGCCCCACAGATACGCAGTATTTT.

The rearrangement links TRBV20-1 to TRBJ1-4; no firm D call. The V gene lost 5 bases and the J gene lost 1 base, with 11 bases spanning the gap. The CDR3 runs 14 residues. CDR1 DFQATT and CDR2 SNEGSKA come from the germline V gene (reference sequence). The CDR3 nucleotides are TGCAGTGCTCGGAGTTCCTTAACTAATGAAAAACTGTTTTTT. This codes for CSARSSLTNEKLFF.

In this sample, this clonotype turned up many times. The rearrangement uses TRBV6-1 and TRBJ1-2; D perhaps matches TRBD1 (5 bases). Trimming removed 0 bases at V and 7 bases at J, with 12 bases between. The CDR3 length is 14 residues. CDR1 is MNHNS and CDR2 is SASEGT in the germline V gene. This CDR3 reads CASSEAGTAGGYTF. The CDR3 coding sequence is TGTGCCAGCAGTGAAGCGGGGACCGCCGGTGGCTACACCTTC.

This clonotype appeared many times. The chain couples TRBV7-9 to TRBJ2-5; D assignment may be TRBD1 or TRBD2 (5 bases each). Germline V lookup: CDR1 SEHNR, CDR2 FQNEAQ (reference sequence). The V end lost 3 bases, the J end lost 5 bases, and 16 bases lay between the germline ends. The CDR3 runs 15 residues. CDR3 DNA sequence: TGTGCCAGCAGCTTCCTAGTGGCAGGGACGGAGACCCAGTACTTC. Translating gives CASSFLVAGTETQYF.

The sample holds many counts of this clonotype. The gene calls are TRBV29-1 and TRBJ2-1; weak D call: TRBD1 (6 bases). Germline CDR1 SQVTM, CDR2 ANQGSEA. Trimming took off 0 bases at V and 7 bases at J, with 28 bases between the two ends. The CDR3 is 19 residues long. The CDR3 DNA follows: TGCAGCGTTGAAGATCATTCCACAAAAACAGGGATGAGCCTGAATGAGCAGTTCTTC. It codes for CSVEDHSTKTGMSLNEQFF.

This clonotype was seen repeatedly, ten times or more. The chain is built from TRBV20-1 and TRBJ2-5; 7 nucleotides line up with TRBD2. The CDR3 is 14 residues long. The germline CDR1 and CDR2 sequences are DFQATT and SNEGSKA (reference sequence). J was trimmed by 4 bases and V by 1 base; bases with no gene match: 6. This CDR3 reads CSARGGSGVETQYF. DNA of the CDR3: TGCAGTGCTAGAGGCGGGAGTGGCGTAGAGACCCAGTACTTC.

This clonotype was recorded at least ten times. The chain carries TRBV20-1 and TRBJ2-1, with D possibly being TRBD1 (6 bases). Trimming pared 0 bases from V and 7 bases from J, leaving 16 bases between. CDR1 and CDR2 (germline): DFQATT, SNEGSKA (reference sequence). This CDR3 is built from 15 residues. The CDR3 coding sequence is TGCAGTGCTAGAGATTTAACAGGGTTAAGAAATGAGCAGTTCTTC. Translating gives CSARDLTGLRNEQFF.

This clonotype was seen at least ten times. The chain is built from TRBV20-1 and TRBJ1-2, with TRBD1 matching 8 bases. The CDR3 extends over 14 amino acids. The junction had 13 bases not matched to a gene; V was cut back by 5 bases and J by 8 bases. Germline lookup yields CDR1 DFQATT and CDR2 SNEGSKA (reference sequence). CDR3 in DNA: TGCAGTGCTCCCGACCGGCAGGGGGCTAAGGGCTACACCTTC. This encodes CSAPDRQGAKGYTF.

CDR3 in DNA: TGCAGTGCTTCTCCCGGAGGGGGGGGCTCATACGAGCAGTACTTC. Translation gives CSASPGGGGSYEQYF. This chain links TRBV20-1 with TRBJ2-7, with a tentative D call TRBD2 (7 bases). V was cut by 5 bases and J by 4 bases, with 21 bases left in between. The CDR3 runs to 15 residues. Germline CDR1 DFQATT, CDR2 SNEGSKA (reference sequence).

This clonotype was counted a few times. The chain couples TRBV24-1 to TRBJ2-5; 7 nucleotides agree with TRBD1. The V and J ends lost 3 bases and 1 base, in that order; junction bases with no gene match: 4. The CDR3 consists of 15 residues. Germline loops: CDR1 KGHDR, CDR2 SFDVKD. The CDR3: CATSDPHRGQETQYF. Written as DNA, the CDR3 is TGTGCCACCAGTGATCCTCACAGGGGCCAAGAGACCCAGTACTTC.

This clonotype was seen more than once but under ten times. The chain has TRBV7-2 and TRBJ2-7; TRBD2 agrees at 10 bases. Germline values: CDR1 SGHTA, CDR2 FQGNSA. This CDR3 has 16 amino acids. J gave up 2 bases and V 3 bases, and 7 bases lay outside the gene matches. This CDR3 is CASSFSLAGAAYEQYF. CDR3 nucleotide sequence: TGTGCCAGCAGCTTTAGCCTAGCGGGGGCCGCCTACGAGCAGTACTTC.

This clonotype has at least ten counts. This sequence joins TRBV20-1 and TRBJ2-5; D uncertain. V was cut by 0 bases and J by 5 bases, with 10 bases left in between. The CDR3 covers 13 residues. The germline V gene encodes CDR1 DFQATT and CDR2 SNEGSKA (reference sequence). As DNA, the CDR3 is TGCAGTGCTAGAGACCCCCCTGTGGAGACCCAGTACTTC. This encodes CSARDPPVETQYF.

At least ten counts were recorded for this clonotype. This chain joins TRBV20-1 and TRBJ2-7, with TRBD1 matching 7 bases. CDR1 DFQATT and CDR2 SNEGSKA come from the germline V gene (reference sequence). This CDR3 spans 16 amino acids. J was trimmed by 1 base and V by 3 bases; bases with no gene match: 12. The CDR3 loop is CSARVLGQVVSYEQYF. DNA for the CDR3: TGCAGTGCTAGGGTCCTTGGACAGGTGGTTTCCTACGAGCAGTACTTC.